This TCR beta chain stems from a study of response to subunit inactivated influenza vaccine. Findings of the study overall: It was the authors' suggestion that each seasonal influenza vaccination recruits few new T cells.

CDR3 length: 13 residues. Per the germline V gene, CDR1 is ENHRY and CDR2 is SYGVKD. The sample holds a few counts of this clonotype. The target antigen is unknown. TCRdb reprocessed the RT-PCR reads with MiXCR, giving one entry per CDR3 protein. The sample carries roughly 700,000 distinct CDR3 sequences, approximately 14% recorded once. This material consisted of PBMCs from blood, taken about 12 days after vaccination. The receptor was derived from a man between 50 and 59 years old who received an inactivated influenza vaccine. J is TRBJ2-5 and V is TRBV10-3, with 9 bases fitting TRBD2. CDR3 sequence reads: CALRAGGAETQYF. DNA of the CDR3: TGTGCTCTCCGCGCGGGAGGGGCAGAGACCCAGTACTTC.